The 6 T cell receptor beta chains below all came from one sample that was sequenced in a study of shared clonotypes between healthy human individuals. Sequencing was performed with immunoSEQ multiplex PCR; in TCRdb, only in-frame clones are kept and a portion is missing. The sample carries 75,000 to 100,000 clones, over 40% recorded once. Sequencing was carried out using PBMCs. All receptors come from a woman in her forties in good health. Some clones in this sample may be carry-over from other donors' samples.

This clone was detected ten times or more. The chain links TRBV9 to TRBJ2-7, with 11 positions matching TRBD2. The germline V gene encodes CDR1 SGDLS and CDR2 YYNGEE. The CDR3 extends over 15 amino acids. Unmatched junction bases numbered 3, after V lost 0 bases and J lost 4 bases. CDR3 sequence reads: CASSVVAGGEYEQYF. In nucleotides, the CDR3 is TGTGCCAGCAGCGTAGTAGCGGGAGGGGAATACGAGCAGTACTTC.

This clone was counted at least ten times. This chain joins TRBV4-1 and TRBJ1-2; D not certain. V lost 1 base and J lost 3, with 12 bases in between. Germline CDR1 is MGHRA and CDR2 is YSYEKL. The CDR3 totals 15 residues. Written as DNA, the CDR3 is TGCGCCAGCAGCCAAGTACAACGGCCGGACTATGGCTACACCTTC. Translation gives CASSQVQRPDYGYTF.

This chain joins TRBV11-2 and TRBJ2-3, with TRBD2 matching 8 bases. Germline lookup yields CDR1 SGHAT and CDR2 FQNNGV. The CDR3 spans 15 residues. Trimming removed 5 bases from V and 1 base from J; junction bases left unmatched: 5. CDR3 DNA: TGTGCCAGCAGCCCCCGAGCGGGAGGCACAGATACGCAGTATTTT. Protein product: CASSPRAGGTDTQYF. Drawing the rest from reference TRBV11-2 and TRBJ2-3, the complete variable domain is EAGVAQSPRYKIIEKRQSVAFWCNPISGHATLYWYQQILGQGPKLLIQFQNNGVVDDSQLPKDRFSAERLKGVDSTLKIQPAKLEDSAVYLCASSPRAGGTDTQYFGPGTRLTVL.

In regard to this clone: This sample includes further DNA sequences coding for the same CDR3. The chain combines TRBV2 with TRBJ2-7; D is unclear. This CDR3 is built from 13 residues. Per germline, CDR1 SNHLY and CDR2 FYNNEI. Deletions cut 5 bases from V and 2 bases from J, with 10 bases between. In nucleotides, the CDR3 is TGTGCCAGCAGTACCCAGGTACCCTACGAGCAGTACTTC. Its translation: CASSTQVPYEQYF.

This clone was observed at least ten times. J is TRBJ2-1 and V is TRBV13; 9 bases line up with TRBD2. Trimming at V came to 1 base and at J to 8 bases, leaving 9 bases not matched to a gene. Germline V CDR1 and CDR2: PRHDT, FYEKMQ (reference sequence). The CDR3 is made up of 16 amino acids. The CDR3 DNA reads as TGTGCCAGCAGCTTAGCAGAGGCTAGCGGGGTCCATGAGCAGTTCTTC. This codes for CASSLAEASGVHEQFF. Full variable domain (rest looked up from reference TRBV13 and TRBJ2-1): AAGVIQSPRHLIKEKRETATLKCYPIPRHDTVYWYQQGPGQDPQFLISFYEKMQSDKGSIPDRFSAQQFSDYHSELNMSSLELGDSALYFCASSLAEASGVHEQFFGPGTRLTVL.

CDR3 DNA sequence: TGTGCCTGGAATACAGGGACCCGGTTTCGGCCCCAGCATTTT. Its protein product is CAWNTGTRFRPQHF. V gene TRBV30 combines with J gene TRBJ1-5, with a tentative D call TRBD1 (6 bases). CDR3 length: 14 amino acids. CDR1 GTSNPN and CDR2 SVGIG come from the germline V gene (reference sequence). With 4 bases removed from V and 9 bases from J, the gap between germline ends came to 19 bases.